This T cell receptor beta chain came from a study of cytomegalovirus exposure and HLA in healthy donors. This CDR3 contains 12 residues. The V gene lost 2 bases and the J gene lost 9 bases, with 11 bases spanning the gap. Germline values: CDR1 SNHLY, CDR2 FYNNEI. The study, taken as a whole, reports: Later work associated roughly 15,000 TCR beta sequences with HLA alleles at 0.05 false discovery rate. For cytomegalovirus status, the classifier reportedly gave diagnoses with high specificity and sensitivity. In an earlier analysis, about 87% or about 30%: the productive usage of most TCR beta V segments.

Primers for the PCR totalled 60 Vbeta and 13 Jbeta. Repertoires were generated with immunoSEQ multiplex PCR, while TCRdb's copy carries only in-frame clones and drops some. Of more than 110,000 clones listed, approximately 80% are singletons. A few counts support this clone. Its target is not known. The chain recombines TRBV2 with TRBJ2-7, with unresolved D. The source is a man in his forties or fifties in good health and CMV-seronegative. The sample comprised PBMCs. For the CDR3, the DNA is TGTGCCAGCAGTGAAACAGCTTTGGGGCAGTACTTC. Encoded protein: CASSETALGQYF.